The clone carrying this T cell receptor (beta chain) has more than one count but fewer than ten. The sample originates from a study of CD8 T cells in ankylosing spondylitis. Per the germline V gene, CDR1 is SGHTA and CDR2 is FQGNSA. The CDR3 is 15 residues long. V lost 5 bases and J 4 bases, leaving 12 bases between the germline ends. Using its own MiXCR run on the 5' RACE reads, TCRdb lists one record per CDR3 protein. The sample includes 100,000 to 150,000 distinct CDR3 sequences, around 9.7% of them seen just once. The sequence came from a male donor with ankylosing spondylitis or in good health (not recorded which). This chain uses TRBV7-2 with TRBJ2-6, with D perhaps TRBD1 (5 bases). Sequencing was done on a sample of blood, either unsorted or a sorted T cell fraction (not recorded which). Here the CDR3 DNA reads TGTGCCAGCAGCACACAGGTCCAAGGGGCCAACGTCCTGACTTTC. Translating it yields CASSTQVQGANVLTF.